Listed below are T cell receptor beta chains from one sample, sequenced in a study of human T cells and chemical hapten exposure. TCRdb ran MiXCR on the RACE reads and lists one entry per CDR3 protein. The sample comprises 250,000 or so distinct CDR3 sequences, roughly 8.9% of which are singletons, and less than 3% rests with the top ten. The sample in question was whole blood, obtained in connection with sensitization to the hapten diphenylcyclopropenone (DPC). The receptors come from a middle-aged woman with alopecia areata. Some clones in this sample may be carry-over from other donors' samples. CDR3s include the opening cysteine and the closing phenylalanine or tryptophan. Fields, in order: clone size, D gene, V gene, J gene, CDR3 DNA, CDR3 protein. A D gene is named only where the DNA matches it firmly. Expanded clones get a size class; other rows say once, few or many, or leave the size out.

>-|TRBD1|TRBV5-1|TRBJ2-5
TGCGCCAGCAGCTTTTCCGGACAGGGGCAAGAGACCCAGTACTTC
CASSFSGQGQETQYF
>few|TRBD2|TRBV5-1|TRBJ2-3
TGCGCCAGCAGCTTGGACTTCGGACTAGCGGGAGTGTCAGATACGCAGTATTTT
CASSLDFGLAGVSDTQYF
>-|-|TRBV12-3/TRBV12-4|TRBJ2-2
TGTGCCAGCAGTTGGAGGGGGGAGCTGTTTTTT
CASSWRGELFF
>many|-|TRBV28|TRBJ1-6
TGTGCCAGCAGTTTACCCCCGGATTCACCCCTCCACTTT
CASSLPPDSPLHF
>many|-|TRBV29-1|TRBJ2-7
TGCAGCGTTGTAAGGGGAAACGAGCAGTACTTC
CSVVRGNEQYF
>few|TRBD2|TRBV20-1|TRBJ2-3
TGCAGTGCACTTACCCCCCTAGCGGGGACAATTCTAGCAACAGATACGCAGTATTTT
CSALTPLAGTILATDTQYF
>-|TRBD2|TRBV6-5|TRBJ2-3
TGTGCCAGCAGTTCCAGACTAGCAACAGATACGCAGTATTTT
CASSSRLATDTQYF
>many|-|TRBV5-4|TRBJ2-3
TGTGCCAGCAGCTTGGTTGGAGATACGCAGTATTTT
CASSLVGDTQYF
>-|TRBD2|TRBV6-6|TRBJ2-7
TGTGCCAGCAGTTTCCCCCAAGCGGGAGGAATCTACGAGCAGTACTTC
CASSFPQAGGIYEQYF
>few|-|TRBV18|TRBJ1-1
TGTGCCAGCTCACCCCCCGGCAGACTTAACACTGAAGCTTTCTTT
CASSPPGRLNTEAFF
>-|TRBD1|TRBV5-1|TRBJ2-7
TGCGCCAGCAGCCCCCAATCGACAGGGAACGAGCAGTACTTC
CASSPQSTGNEQYF